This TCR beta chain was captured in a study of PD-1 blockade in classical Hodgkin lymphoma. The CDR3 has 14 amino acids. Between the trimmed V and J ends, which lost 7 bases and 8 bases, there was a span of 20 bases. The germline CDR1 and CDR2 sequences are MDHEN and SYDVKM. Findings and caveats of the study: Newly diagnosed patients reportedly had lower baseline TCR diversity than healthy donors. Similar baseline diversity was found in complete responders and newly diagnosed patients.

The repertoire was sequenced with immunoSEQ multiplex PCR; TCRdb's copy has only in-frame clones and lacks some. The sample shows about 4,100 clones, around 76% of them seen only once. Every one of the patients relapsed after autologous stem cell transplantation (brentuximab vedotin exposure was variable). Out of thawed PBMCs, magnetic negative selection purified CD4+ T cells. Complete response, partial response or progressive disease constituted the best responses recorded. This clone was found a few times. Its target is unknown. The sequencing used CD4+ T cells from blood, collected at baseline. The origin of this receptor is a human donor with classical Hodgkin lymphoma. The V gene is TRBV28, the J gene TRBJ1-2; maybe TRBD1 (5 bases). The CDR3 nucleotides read TGTGCCAGCACTGTAACGGCAGGGAGAAGCGGCTACACCTTC. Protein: CASTVTAGRSGYTF.